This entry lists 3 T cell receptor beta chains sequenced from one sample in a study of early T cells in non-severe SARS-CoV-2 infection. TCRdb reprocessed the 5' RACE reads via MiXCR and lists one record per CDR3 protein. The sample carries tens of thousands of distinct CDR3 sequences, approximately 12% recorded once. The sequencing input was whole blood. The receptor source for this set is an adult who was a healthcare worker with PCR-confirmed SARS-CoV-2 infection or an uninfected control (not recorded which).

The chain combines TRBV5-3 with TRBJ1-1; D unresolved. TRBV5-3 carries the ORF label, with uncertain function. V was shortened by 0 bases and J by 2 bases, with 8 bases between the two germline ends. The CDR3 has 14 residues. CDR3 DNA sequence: TGTGCCAGAAGCTTGGCCCAGCCTAACACTGAAGCTTTCTTT. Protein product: CARSLAQPNTEAFF.

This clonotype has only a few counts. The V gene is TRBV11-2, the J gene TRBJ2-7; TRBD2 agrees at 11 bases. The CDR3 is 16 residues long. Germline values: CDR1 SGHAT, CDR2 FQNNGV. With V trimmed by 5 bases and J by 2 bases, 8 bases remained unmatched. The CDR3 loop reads CASSLNSGGDTYEQYF. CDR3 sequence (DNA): TGTGCCAGCAGCCTAAATAGCGGGGGGGACACCTACGAGCAGTACTTC.

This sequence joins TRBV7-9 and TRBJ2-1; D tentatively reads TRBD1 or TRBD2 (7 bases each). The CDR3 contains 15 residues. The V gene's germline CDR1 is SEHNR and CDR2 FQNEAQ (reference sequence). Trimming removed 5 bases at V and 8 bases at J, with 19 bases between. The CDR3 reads CASSPGGRGYDEQFF. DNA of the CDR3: TGTGCCAGCAGCCCGGGGGGCAGGGGGTACGATGAGCAGTTCTTC.